These 29 T cell receptor beta chains share one sample of origin, sequenced in a study of blood T cell repertoires in COVID-19. Some clones are missing from TCRdb's copy, which holds only in-frame ones; the method was immunoSEQ multiplex PCR. Among around 270,000 clones, approximately 91% were seen once, and the ten largest hold around 2.6%. Sequences were obtained from peripheral blood. The receptors were gathered from a person aged 18 to 30 with COVID-19, enrolled during active disease.

The CDR3 nucleotides are TGTGCCAGCAGCCCTCGGACAGGAGCAGATACGCAGTATTTT. This gives the protein CASSPRTGADTQYF. V is TRBV7-3 and J is TRBJ2-3; 7 bases map to TRBD1. The CDR3 totals 14 residues. Germline values: CDR1 SGHTA, CDR2 FQGTGA. The J segment lost 4 bases and the V segment lost 5 bases, leaving 6 bases of the junction unmatched.

The V and J genes are TRBV7-9 and TRBJ2-3; TRBD2 aligns across 9 bases. The V gene end was trimmed by 0 bases and the J gene end by 6 bases; junction bases not matched to a gene: 4. The CDR3 covers 15 residues. Germline-derived CDR1 and CDR2 are SEHNR and FQNEAQ (reference sequence). This CDR3 reads CASSLASGSYDTQYF. In nucleotides, the CDR3 is TGTGCCAGCAGCTTAGCTAGCGGGAGTTATGATACGCAGTATTTT. The whole variable domain, remainder taken from reference TRBV7-9 and TRBJ2-3, is DTGVSQNPRHKITKRGQNVTFRCDPISEHNRLYWYRQTLGQGPEFLTYFQNEAQLEKSRLLSDRFSAERPKGSFSTLEIQRTEQGDSAMYLCASSLASGSYDTQYFGPGTRLTVL.

The chain links TRBV12-5 to TRBJ2-1; 7 nucleotides match TRBD2. Germline V gene lookup returns CDR1 LGHNT and CDR2 FRNRAP. Trimming took 3 bases from V and 6 from J; bases not matched to a gene: 2. The CDR3 sequence is 13 residues long. CDR3 in amino acids: CASGLAGSNEQFF. CDR3 bases: TGTGCTAGTGGTTTAGCGGGAAGCAATGAGCAGTTCTTC.

The genes are TRBV19 and TRBJ2-1, with TRBD2 identical over 9 bases. V was clipped by 6 bases and J by 0 bases; unmatched bases: 3. The germline V gene encodes CDR1 LNHDA and CDR2 SQIVND (reference sequence). The CDR3 contains 15 residues. This chain's CDR3 is CASRGSGSSYNEQFF. CDR3 coding DNA: TGTGCCAGTAGAGGTAGCGGGAGCTCCTACAATGAGCAGTTCTTC.

The chain carries TRBV27 and TRBJ1-5, with D possibly being TRBD1 (5 bases). This CDR3 has 14 residues. Deletions cut 3 bases from V and 3 bases from J, with 9 bases between. The germline V gene has CDR1 MNHEY and CDR2 SMNVEV (reference sequence). The CDR3 region has the DNA TGTGCCAGCAGTTTGGGGCGGTTCAATCAGCCCCAGCATTTT. This encodes CASSLGRFNQPQHF.

Written as DNA, the CDR3 is TGCGCCAGCAGCCCGGGACTAGCGGGATGGACCTACGAGCAGTACTTC. It specifies CASSPGLAGWTYEQYF. The chain uses TRBV4-1 and TRBJ2-7; TRBD2 matches 13 bases. This CDR3 region has 16 residues. With 4 bases clipped from V and 2 bases from J, the junction kept 5 bases outside the gene matches. Germline assignment: CDR1 MGHRA and CDR2 YSYEKL.

This chain links TRBV7-8 with TRBJ2-7, with 9 bases lining up with TRBD1. Germline trimming cut 4 bases from V and 5 bases from J; bases unmatched to any gene: 6. CDR3 length: 14 residues. In germline, CDR1 is SGHVS, CDR2 FQNEAQ. The CDR3 bases are TGTGCCAGCAGCTACTCCGGGACAGGGAACGAGCAGTACTTC. Protein sequence: CASSYSGTGNEQYF. The variable domain in full, completed from reference TRBV7-8 and TRBJ2-7, reads GAGVSQSPRYKVAKRGQDVALRCDPISGHVSLFWYQQALGQGPEFLTYFQNEAQLDKSGLPSDRFFAERPEGSVSTLKIQRTQQEDSAVYLCASSYSGTGNEQYFGPGTRLTVT.

This CDR3 reads CASSDLEAAGTQYF. CDR3 DNA sequence: TGTGCCAGCTCCGACCTAGAGGCGGCCGGTACGCAGTATTTT. The gene calls are TRBV18 and TRBJ2-3; D call uncertain. The CDR3 has 14 residues. Germline V gene sequence: CDR1 KGHSH, CDR2 LQKENI. The germline V and J ends were trimmed by 6 bases and 8 bases, with 18 bases remaining between them.

V gene TRBV5-6 combines with J gene TRBJ2-7, with a possible D match to TRBD2 (5 bases). The germline CDR1 and CDR2 sequences are SGHDT and YYEEEE. V was clipped by 4 bases and J by 4 bases, with 18 bases between them. The length of the CDR3 is 15 residues. The CDR3 DNA follows: TGTGCCAGCAGCCTGACGAGGCGGGTGAATTACGAGCAGTACTTC. Its protein product is CASSLTRRVNYEQYF.

The rearrangement joins TRBV5-8 to TRBJ1-1, with TRBD1 identical over 7 bases. Germline-derived CDR1 and CDR2 are SGHTS and YDEGEE. V shed 0 bases and J 1 base; nucleotides not matched to a gene: 6. The CDR3 runs 16 residues. The CDR3 reads CASSLVPGQKNTEAFF. In DNA, the CDR3 is TGTGCCAGCAGCTTGGTACCGGGACAGAAGAACACTGAAGCTTTCTTT.

This chain links TRBV13 with TRBJ1-5; D is perhaps TRBD1 (5 bases). The CDR3 has 15 residues. Trimming took 0 bases from V and 5 from J, leaving 11 bases between them. Germline V gene data show CDR1 as PRHDT and CDR2 as FYEKMQ (reference sequence). The CDR3 DNA sequence: TGTGCCAGCAGCTTAGGCCCTCGGGGGGATCAGCCCCAGCATTTT. Translating gives CASSLGPRGDQPQHF.

The rearrangement joins TRBV7-9 to TRBJ2-1; 7 nucleotides match TRBD1. The CDR3 sequence is 17 residues long. With 1 base clipped from V and 9 bases from J, the junction kept 15 bases outside the gene matches. Germline V CDR1 and CDR2: SEHNR, FQNEAQ (reference sequence). DNA of the CDR3: TGTGCCAGCAGCTTAGGGGCGATAATGACAGGGTTCTCTGAGCAGTTCTTC. Its translation: CASSLGAIMTGFSEQFF.

The chain carries TRBV11-2 and TRBJ1-1, with a weak D call TRBD1 (5 bases). V was cut by 0 bases and J by 0 bases, with 8 bases left in between. There are 15 residues in the CDR3. CDR1 and CDR2 (germline): SGHAT, FQNNGV. CDR3 coding DNA: TGTGCCAGCAGCTTAGATAGGACACTGAACACTGAAGCTTTCTTT. Residues: CASSLDRTLNTEAFF.

This chain uses TRBV6-6 with TRBJ2-1, with 10 nucleotides matching TRBD2. V dropped 2 bases and J dropped 8; count of bases not matched to a gene: 9. Germline CDR1 reads MNHNY; CDR2 reads SVGAGI (reference sequence). The CDR3 runs 16 residues. The CDR3 region is CASSYSPGTSVDEQFF. Here the CDR3 DNA reads TGTGCCAGCAGTTACAGCCCCGGGACTAGCGTCGATGAGCAGTTCTTC.

This clone showed up just once. This chain connects TRBV11-2 to TRBJ1-2; TRBD1 matches 10 bases. Losses at the gene ends were 7 bases for V and 5 bases for J; bases not matched to a gene: 7. The CDR3 is 14 residues long. The germline gives CDR1 SGHAT, CDR2 FQNNGV. CDR3 sequence reads: CASNSGQGDYGYTF. CDR3 coding DNA: TGTGCCAGCAACTCCGGACAGGGGGATTATGGCTACACCTTC.

The V gene is TRBV2, the J gene TRBJ2-5, with 10 bases that match TRBD2. The trim removed 8 bases at V and 4 bases at J, leaving 10 bases unmatched. The CDR3 has 15 amino acids. The germline gives CDR1 SNHLY, CDR2 FYNNEI. CDR3 coding DNA: TGTGCCAGCCAACGATTAGCGGGAGGAGGAGAGACCCAGTACTTC. It encodes CASQRLAGGGETQYF.

The chain links TRBV5-8 to TRBJ2-7; possibly TRBD2 for D (6 bases). Germline V CDR1 and CDR2: SGHTS, YDEGEE. The CDR3 runs to 15 residues. V was trimmed by 5 bases and J by 0 bases, leaving 15 bases between them. CDR3 nucleotides: TGTGCCAGCAGACCCGTCTTAGCGGCCTCCTACGAGCAGTACTTC. Translation gives CASRPVLAASYEQYF.

This clone has a handful of counts. The chain has TRBV27 and TRBJ2-2; 7 nucleotides agree with TRBD2. The J segment lost 4 bases and the V segment lost 6 bases, leaving 8 bases of the junction unmatched. This CDR3 has 15 residues. Germline-derived CDR1 and CDR2 are MNHEY and SMNVEV (reference sequence). The CDR3 loop is CASRSEAGLTGELFF. The CDR3 DNA is TGTGCCAGCAGGAGCGAAGCGGGACTCACCGGGGAGCTGTTTTTT.

This chain links TRBV11-2 with TRBJ2-7; 14 bases align to TRBD2. J gave up 8 bases and V 4 bases, and 4 bases lay outside the gene matches. The CDR3 totals 14 residues. The V gene's germline CDR1 is SGHAT and CDR2 FQNNGV. As DNA, the CDR3 is TGTGCCAGCAGCTCTGGACTAGCGGGAGGACAGCAGTACTTC. Protein sequence: CASSSGLAGGQQYF.

V gene TRBV4-1 combines with J gene TRBJ1-4; the D gene is possibly TRBD1 (6 bases). The germline V gene encodes CDR1 MGHRA and CDR2 YSYEKL. The CDR3 loop spans 17 amino acids. V was pared by 6 bases and J by 1 base, with 18 bases between. The CDR3 spells CASREQGADLTNEKLFF. In DNA, the CDR3 is TGCGCCAGCAGGGAACAGGGTGCCGACCTAACTAATGAAAAACTGTTTTTT.

This sequence joins TRBV29-1 and TRBJ2-2; possibly TRBD2 for D (7 bases). Trimming removed 1 base from V and 6 bases from J, with 15 bases in between. This CDR3 contains 15 residues. Germline loops: CDR1 SQVTM, CDR2 ANQGSEA. DNA of the CDR3: TGCAGCGTTGAAGGTACAGGGAGGGAGCCCGGGGAGCTGTTTTTT. This sequence encodes CSVEGTGREPGELFF.

This rearrangement joins TRBV24-1 to TRBJ2-2; the D gene is possibly TRBD2 (8 bases). The CDR3 covers 15 residues. Deletions cut 9 bases from V and 7 bases from J, with 20 bases between. Germline CDR1 reads KGHDR; CDR2 reads SFDVKD. CDR3 in amino acids: CATSPGGSGSGELFF. The CDR3, as DNA: TGTGCCACCTCGCCAGGGGGGAGCGGGAGCGGGGAGCTGTTTTTT.

The chain links TRBV19 to TRBJ2-7; 7 bases align to TRBD2. Germline CDR1 and CDR2: LNHDA and SQIVND (reference sequence). The CDR3 totals 14 residues. V shed 3 bases, J shed 5 bases, and the junction held 7 bases outside the gene matches. The CDR3 coding sequence is TGTGCCAGTAGTATCGGGGGGAGTAGCGACGAGCAGTACTTC. Residues: CASSIGGSSDEQYF.

CDR3 amino acids: CASSSGGGNQPQHF. The CDR3 DNA follows: TGTGCCAGCAGCTCGGGAGGGGGCAATCAGCCCCAGCATTTT. The chain recombines TRBV7-2 with TRBJ1-5; TRBD1 might be the D (5 bases). The CDR3 sequence is 14 residues long. V lost 4 bases and J lost 2, with 9 bases in between. CDR1 SGHTA and CDR2 FQGNSA come from the germline V gene. The entire variable domain, with the rest obtained from reference TRBV7-2 and TRBJ1-5, is as follows: GAGVSQSPSNKVTEKGKDVELRCDPISGHTALYWYRQSLGQGLEFLIYFQGNSAPDKSGLPSDRFSAERTGGSVSTLTIQRTQQEDSAVYLCASSSGGGNQPQHFGDGTRLSIL.

This chain connects TRBV12-2 to TRBJ2-7; TRBD2 is the table's D call, not checked against the DNA. TRBV12-2 is reported as a pseudogene. The CDR3 is made up of 14 amino acids. The CDR3 here is CASRSRFGYYEQYF. The CDR3 DNA reads as TGTGCAAGTCGCTCCCGTTTCGGGTACTACGAGCAGTACTTC.

The chain carries TRBV28 and TRBJ1-1, with D tentatively TRBD1 (6 bases). Trimming removed 2 bases at V and 8 bases at J, with 12 bases between. Germline V CDR1 and CDR2: MDHEN, SYDVKM. The CDR3 length is 13 residues. CDR3 nucleotides: TGTGCCAGCAGTTTAGGGGGCCCTTCGGAAGCTTTCTTT. Translation gives CASSLGGPSEAFF.

The chain recombines TRBV2 with TRBJ1-5; D gene ambiguous. Per germline, CDR1 SNHLY and CDR2 FYNNEI. Trimming took off 3 bases at V and 5 bases at J, with 11 bases between the two ends. The CDR3 loop spans 14 amino acids. The CDR3, as DNA: TGTGCCAGCAGTGATCCCAGTCCCTATCAGCCCCAGCATTTT. This encodes CASSDPSPYQPQHF.

The chain recombines TRBV7-3 with TRBJ2-1; TRBD2 matches 13 bases. The J segment lost 1 base and the V segment lost 6 bases, leaving 6 bases of the junction unmatched. This CDR3 contains 17 residues. Germline V CDR1 and CDR2: SGHTA, FQGTGA. This chain's CDR3 is CASSGTSGTWSYNEQFF. The CDR3 DNA reads TGTGCCAGCAGTGGGACTAGCGGGACCTGGTCCTACAATGAGCAGTTCTTC.

The J gene is TRBJ2-7, the V gene TRBV6-1, with D perhaps matching TRBD2 (5 bases). The germline V gene has CDR1 MNHNS and CDR2 SASEGT. Trimming pared 4 bases from V and 2 bases from J, leaving 18 bases between. CDR3 length equals 16 residues. The CDR3 coding sequence is TGTGCCAGCAGTGGCTTACAGCTGGGGAGACCCTACGAGCAGTACTTC. Residues: CASSGLQLGRPYEQYF.